The rows below give T cell receptor beta chains drawn from one sample of a study of CD4 and CD8 cells across lung adenocarcinoma regions. TCRdb called the PCR reads again in MiXCR, with one record for every CDR3 protein. This table holds 4,500 or so distinct CDR3 sequences, approximately 50% found once. The source material was CD4+ T cells from the margin of a lung tumor. These receptors all stem from a female donor with lung adenocarcinoma. The CD4 and CD8 labels of this study may be unreliable. CDR3s include the opening cysteine and the closing phenylalanine or tryptophan. The D gene is left open where the match is weak. Clone sizes are given selectively: once, few, many, or a class where the clone is expanded.

d_call | j_call | v_call | cdr3_length | clone_size | cdr3_nt | cdr3_aa
. | TRBJ2-5 | TRBV23-1 | 15 | few | TGCGCCAGCAGTCAATCGGGAACAGGGAGGGAGACCCAGTACTTC | CASSQSGTGRETQYF
. | TRBJ2-3 | TRBV19 | 13 | few | TGTGCCAGTAGCAAGACCAGCACAGATACGCAGTATTTT | CASSKTSTDTQYF
. | TRBJ2-7 | TRBV6-1 | 14 | medium-sized | TGTGCCACCTCAGGAGGGTACCCAGGCTACGAGCAGTACTTC | CATSGGYPGYEQYF
TRBD1 | TRBJ2-7 | TRBV6-5 | 16 | many | TGTGCCAGCAGTTACTCCTTCAGCCAAGACAGGGGCGAGCAGTACTTC | CASSYSFSQDRGEQYF
TRBD1 | TRBJ2-1 | TRBV27 | 15 | . | TGTGCCAGCAATCCCGGGACAGGGGTTCACAATGAGCAGTTCTTC | CASNPGTGVHNEQFF
. | TRBJ2-3 | TRBV5-1 | 14 | . | TGCGCCAGCAGCGTGGGAGAGAGCACAGATACGCAGTATTTT | CASSVGESTDTQYF
TRBD2 | TRBJ2-3 | TRBV7-2 | 15 | . | TGTGCCAGCAGCTCTTGGACTAGCCGCACAGATACGCAGTATTTT | CASSSWTSRTDTQYF
. | TRBJ2-3 | TRBV7-2 | 16 | few | TGTGCCAGCAGCTTAGGGATCCAGCTCGGGACAGATACGCAGTATTTT | CASSLGIQLGTDTQYF
TRBD2 | TRBJ2-5 | TRBV6-1 | 16 | once | TGTGCCAGCAGTCCCCGGGTGGCGGGGGGTCAGGAGACCCAGTACTTC | CASSPRVAGGQETQYF
TRBD2 | TRBJ2-7 | TRBV6-5 | 21 | few | TGTGCCAGCAGTACGCGACCTCCGGGACTAGCGGGAGGGGCGAAATCCTACGAGCAGTACTTC | CASSTRPPGLAGGAKSYEQYF
. | TRBJ2-1 | TRBV7-2 | 13 | medium-sized | TGTGCCAGCAGCGAGGCCCCCAGCAATGAGCAGTTCTTC | CASSEAPSNEQFF
TRBD2 | TRBJ2-7 | TRBV6-5 | 18 | few | TGTGCCAGCAGTTACTCGAACCCGGGACTAGCGGCCTCCTACGAGCAGTACTTC | CASSYSNPGLAASYEQYF
. | TRBJ2-1 | TRBV6-5 | 13 | large | TGTGCCAGCAGTTACTCGAGAGGTCATGAGCAGTTCTTC | CASSYSRGHEQFF
. | TRBJ2-7 | TRBV6-1 | 17 | few | TGTGCCAGCAGTCCAAACGGGGCCGCAAACAATATCTACGAGCAGTACTTC | CASSPNGAANNIYEQYF
. | TRBJ1-2 | TRBV10-3 | 14 | . | TGTGCCATCAGTGAGGATGGGCAGATCTATGGCTACACCTTC | CAISEDGQIYGYTF
. | TRBJ2-1 | TRBV12-3/TRBV12-4 | 16 | medium-sized | TGTGCCAGCAGTTCCTCCTACTGGCGGTCCTACAATGAGCAGTTCTTC | CASSSSYWRSYNEQFF
TRBD1 | TRBJ2-2 | TRBV20-1 | 15 | . | TGCAGTGCTAGAGCATCAGGGGGCGGCACCGGGGAGCTGTTTTTT | CSARASGGGTGELFF
TRBD1 | TRBJ1-6 | TRBV6-5 | 15 | medium-sized | TGTGCCAGCAGTACCTCGGACAGGGGGCATTCACCCCTCCACTTT | CASSTSDRGHSPLHF
. | TRBJ1-1 | TRBV6-2/TRBV6-3 | 15 | . | TGTGCCAGCGAAACCAACAGGGACTCGGGCACTGAAGCTTTCTTT | CASETNRDSGTEAFF
. | TRBJ2-7 | TRBV10-1 | 13 | large | TGCGCCAGCAGTGAGGGCAGCTCCTACGAGCAGTACTTC | CASSEGSSYEQYF
. | TRBJ2-7 | TRBV27 | 14 | medium-sized | TGTGCCAGCAGTCCCCGACAGGACTCCTACGAGCAGTACTTC | CASSPRQDSYEQYF
TRBD2 | TRBJ2-2 | TRBV10-3 | 18 | medium-sized | TGTGCCATCAGGACGGGACTAGCGGGAGGGCCAGGCACCGGGGAGCTGTTTTTT | CAIRTGLAGGPGTGELFF
TRBD2 | TRBJ2-4 | TRBV4-1 | 13 | . | TGCGCCAGCAGCCAGGGGGGGGGAAACATTCAGTACTTC | CASSQGGGNIQYF
TRBD2 | TRBJ2-7 | TRBV6-5 | 16 | medium-sized | TGTGCCAGCAGTTGGGTAGGGACTAGCGAGACTTCTGAGCAGTACTTC | CASSWVGTSETSEQYF
. | TRBJ2-4 | TRBV6-1 | 15 | . | TGTGGCAGCAAGGCGCTACTGGGAGGCAAAGATACGCAGTATTTC | CGSKALLGGKDTQYF
. | TRBJ2-1 | TRBV12-3/TRBV12-4 | 14 | large | TGTGCCAGCAGAACCGGCACTAATCCAACGGAGCAGTTCTTC | CASRTGTNPTEQFF
TRBD2 | TRBJ2-1 | TRBV12-3/TRBV12-4 | 14 | few | TGTGCCAGCAGCCCGACTAGCGGGCGAAACGAGCAGTTCTTC | CASSPTSGRNEQFF
. | TRBJ2-3 | TRBV27 | 17 | . | TGTGCCAGCAGTTTTATATACAGCGCTGTTAGCACAGGGACGCAGTATTTT | CASSFIYSAVSTGTQYF
TRBD2 | TRBJ2-7 | TRBV7-2 | 16 | few | TGTGCCAGCAGCCCCGGGACTAGCGGGAGGATCCACGAGCAGTACTTC | CASSPGTSGRIHEQYF
TRBD2 | TRBJ2-1 | TRBV12-3/TRBV12-4 | 15 | . | TGTGCCAGCAGTCTAACCGGGACTAGCGGTGGGATTCAGTTCTTC | CASSLTGTSGGIQFF
TRBD2 | TRBJ2-6 | TRBV10-3 | 15 | . | TGTGCGCGTCGCTTGGGGGGGTGCGCCAAAAATACGCAGTATTTC | CARRLGGCAKNTQYF
. | TRBJ1-3 | TRBV6-5 | 15 | . | TGTGCCAGCAGTTACTCCCGGGGCTCTGGAAACACCATATATTTT | CASSYSRGSGNTIYF
. | TRBJ1-1 | TRBV4-2 | 12 | . | TGTGCCAGCAGCCTAAGCGGCACTGAAGCTTTCTTT | CASSLSGTEAFF
TRBD2 | TRBJ2-4 | TRBV12-3/TRBV12-4 | 15 | . | TGTGCCAGGGATAACGGTGGCCTAGCGGAAAACATTCAGTACTTC | CARDNGGLAENIQYF
TRBD2 | TRBJ2-4 | TRBV11-2 | 16 | . | TGTGCCAGCAGCTTAAGCGTAGCGGGAGGAGGGAACACCCAGTACTTC | CASSLSVAGGGNTQYF
. | TRBJ2-5 | TRBV6-5 | 14 | . | TGTGCCAGCAGTTACCCCGAAGGTGGTCAGGACGAGTACTTC | CASSYPEGGQDEYF
. | TRBJ2-1 | TRBV5-6 | 15 | . | TGTGCCAGCAGCTTGGCCTGGGTTTCCTACAATGAGCAGTTCTTC | CASSLAWVSYNEQFF